This T cell receptor beta chain was profiled in a study of shared clonotypes between healthy human individuals. Study details: Per donor, three plates held CD4 naive cells, three held CD4 memory, two held CD8 naive and one held CD8 memory.

The ends were cut back, 1 base at V and 5 bases at J, with 11 bases in the middle. Looked up from germline, CDR1 is MGHDK and CDR2 is SYGVNS. This CDR3 region has 14 residues. Donation came from healthy HIV-negative adults that had no recent acute infections or vaccinations. Donors, without exception, were Caucasian adults residing in Nashville, Tennessee. Some clones are missing from TCRdb's copy, which holds only in-frame ones; the method was immunoSEQ multiplex PCR. This table holds roughly 700,000 clones, about 90% found once. The V gene is TRBV25-1, the J gene TRBJ1-2; D ambiguous. The receptor was isolated from a man aged 18 to 30 in good health. Some clones in this sample may be carry-over from other donors' samples. Sequencing input: memory CD8+ T cells from PBMCs. Subset reported: CD45RO+ cells pooled with CCR7-negative TemRA cells. The CDR3 loop reads CASSEWNTGYGYTF. DNA for the CDR3: TGTGCCAGCAGTGAATGGAACACGGGTTATGGCTACACCTTC.